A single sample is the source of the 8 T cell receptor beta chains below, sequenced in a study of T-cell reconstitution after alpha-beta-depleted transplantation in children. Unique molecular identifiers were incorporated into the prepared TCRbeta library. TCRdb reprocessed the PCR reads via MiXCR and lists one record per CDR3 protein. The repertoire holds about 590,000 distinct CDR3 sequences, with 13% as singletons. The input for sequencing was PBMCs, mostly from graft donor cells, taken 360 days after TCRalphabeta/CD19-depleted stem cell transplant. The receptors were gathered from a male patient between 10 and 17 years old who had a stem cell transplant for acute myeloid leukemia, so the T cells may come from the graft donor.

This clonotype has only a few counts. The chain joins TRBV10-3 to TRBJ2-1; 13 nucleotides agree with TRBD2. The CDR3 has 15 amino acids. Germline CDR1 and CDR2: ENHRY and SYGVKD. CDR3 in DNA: TGTGCTATCGGTAGACTAGCGGGAGGTAGCAATGAGCAGTTCTTC. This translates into CAIGRLAGGSNEQFF.

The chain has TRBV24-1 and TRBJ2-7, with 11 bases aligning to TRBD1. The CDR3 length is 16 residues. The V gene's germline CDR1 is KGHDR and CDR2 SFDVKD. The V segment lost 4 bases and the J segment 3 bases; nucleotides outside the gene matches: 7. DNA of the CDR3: TGTGCCACCAGTGACCGGGGGACAGGGGGTCTCTACGAGCAGTACTTC. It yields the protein CATSDRGTGGLYEQYF.

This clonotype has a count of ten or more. CDR3 in amino acids: CASSPGTSGRRLYNEQFF. The CDR3 region has the DNA TGTGCCAGCAGCCCCGGGACTAGCGGGAGAAGGCTCTACAATGAGCAGTTCTTC. The gene calls are TRBV2 and TRBJ2-1; the match to TRBD2 covers 14 bases. J gave up 3 bases and V 6 bases, and 10 bases lay outside the gene matches. The length of the CDR3 is 18 residues. Germline-derived CDR1 and CDR2 are SNHLY and FYNNEI.

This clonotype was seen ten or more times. This CDR3 reads CASSPPGGDEQYF. The CDR3 DNA is TGTGCCAGCAGCCCCCCCGGGGGGGACGAGCAGTACTTC. The gene calls are TRBV4-2 and TRBJ2-7; 8 nucleotides align to TRBD2. This CDR3 region has 13 residues. Germline loops: CDR1 LGHNA, CDR2 YNFKEQ. V gave up 4 bases and J gave up 5 bases; unmatched junction bases: 4.

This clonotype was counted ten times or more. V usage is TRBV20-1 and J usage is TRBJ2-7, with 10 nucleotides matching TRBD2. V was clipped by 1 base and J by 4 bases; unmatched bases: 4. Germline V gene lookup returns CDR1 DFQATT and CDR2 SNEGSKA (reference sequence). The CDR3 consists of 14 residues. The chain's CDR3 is CSARAPGLAYEQYF. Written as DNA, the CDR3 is TGCAGTGCTAGAGCCCCGGGACTAGCGTACGAGCAGTACTTC.

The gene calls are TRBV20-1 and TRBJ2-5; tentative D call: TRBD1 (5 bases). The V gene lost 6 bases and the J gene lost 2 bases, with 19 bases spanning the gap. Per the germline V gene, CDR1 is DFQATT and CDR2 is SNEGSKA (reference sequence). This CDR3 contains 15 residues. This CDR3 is CSALYPTVSQETQYF. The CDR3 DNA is TGCAGTGCCCTCTATCCGACAGTGTCTCAAGAGACCCAGTACTTC.

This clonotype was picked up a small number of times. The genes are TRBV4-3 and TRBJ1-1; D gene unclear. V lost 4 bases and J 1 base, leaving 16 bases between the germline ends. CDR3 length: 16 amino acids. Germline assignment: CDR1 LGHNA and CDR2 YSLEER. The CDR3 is CASSPSTPAGNTEAFF. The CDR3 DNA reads TGCGCCAGCAGCCCGTCTACCCCCGCAGGGAACACTGAAGCTTTCTTT.

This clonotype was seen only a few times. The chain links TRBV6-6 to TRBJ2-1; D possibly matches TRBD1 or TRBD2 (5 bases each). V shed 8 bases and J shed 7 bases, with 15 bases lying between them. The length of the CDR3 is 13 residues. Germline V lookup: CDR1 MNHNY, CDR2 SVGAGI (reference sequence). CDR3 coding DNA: TGTGCCAGCCGTCGGGGCGGGCGGAATGAGCAGTTCTTC. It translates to CASRRGGRNEQFF.